This T cell receptor (beta chain) came from a study of cytomegalovirus exposure and HLA in healthy donors. Overall study results and limits: The authors listed 150 to 200 TCR beta chains as cytomegalovirus-associated.

This clone was detected once. Its antigen is currently unknown. In germline, CDR1 is SNHLY, CDR2 FYNNEI. The CDR3 runs 18 residues. The junction had 16 bases not matched to a gene; V was cut back by 6 bases and J by 4 bases. Repertoires were generated with immunoSEQ multiplex PCR, while TCRdb's copy carries only in-frame clones and drops some. The sample consists of some 170,000 clones, about 86% of them appearing once. The specimen sequenced was PBMCs. This receptor was obtained from a woman in her 30s in good health and CMV-seronegative. The chain combines TRBV2 with TRBJ1-1; 11 bases fit TRBD1. DNA of the CDR3: TGTGCCAGCAGACGCGGACAGGGGGCGCGGGGGACGGGCACTGAAGCTTTCTTT. The encoded protein is CASRRGQGARGTGTEAFF.